This T cell receptor (beta chain) was found in a study of PD-L1 blockade in urothelial cancer. Study details: Bladder-origin urothelial cancer in males covered twenty-five of 29 patients. Specimens of blood held a median count of approximately 150,000 T cells.

Some clones are missing from TCRdb's copy, which holds only in-frame ones; the method was immunoSEQ multiplex PCR. The sample has roughly 60,000 clones, roughly 82% seen once; the top ten hold approximately 4%. CDR1 and CDR2 (germline): LNHDA, SQIVND (reference sequence). This CDR3 region has 13 residues. V lost 6 bases to trimming and J lost 2 bases; unmatched junction nucleotides: 3. The receptor's source is a man in his sixties or seventies with urothelial cancer. This chain joins TRBV19 and TRBJ2-5; 7 bases match TRBD2. The source was PBMCs, collected around atezolizumab (anti-PD-L1) treatment. DNA for the CDR3: TGTGCCAGTAGGGGGACTAAACAAGAGACCCAGTACTTC. Translated: CASRGTKQETQYF.